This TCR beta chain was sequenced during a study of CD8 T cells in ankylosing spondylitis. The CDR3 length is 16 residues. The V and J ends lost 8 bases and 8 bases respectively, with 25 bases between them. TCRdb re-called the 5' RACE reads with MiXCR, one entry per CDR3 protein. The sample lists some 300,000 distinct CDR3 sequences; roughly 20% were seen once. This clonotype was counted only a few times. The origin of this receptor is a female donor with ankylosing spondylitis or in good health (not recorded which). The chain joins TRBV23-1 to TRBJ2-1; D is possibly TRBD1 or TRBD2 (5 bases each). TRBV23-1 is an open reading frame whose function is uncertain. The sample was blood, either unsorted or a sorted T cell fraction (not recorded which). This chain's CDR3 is CASASGPGTQRHEQFF. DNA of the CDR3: TGCGCCAGCGCCTCCGGTCCCGGGACCCAAAGACATGAGCAGTTCTTC.